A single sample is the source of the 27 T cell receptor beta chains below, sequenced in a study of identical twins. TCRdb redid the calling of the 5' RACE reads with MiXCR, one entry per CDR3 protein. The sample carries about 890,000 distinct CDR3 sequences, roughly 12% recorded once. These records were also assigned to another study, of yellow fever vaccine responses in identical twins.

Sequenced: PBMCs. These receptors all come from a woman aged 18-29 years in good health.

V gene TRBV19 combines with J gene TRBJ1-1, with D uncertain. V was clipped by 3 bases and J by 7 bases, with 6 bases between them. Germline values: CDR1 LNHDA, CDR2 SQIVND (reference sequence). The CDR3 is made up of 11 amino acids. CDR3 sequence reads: CASSMGNEAFF. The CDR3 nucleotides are TGTGCCAGTAGTATGGGGAATGAAGCTTTCTTT. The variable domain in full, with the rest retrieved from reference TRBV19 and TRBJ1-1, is DGGITQSPKYLFRKEGQNVTLSCEQNLNHDAMYWYRQDPGQGLRLIYYSQIVNDFQKGDIAEGYSVSREKKESFPLTVTSAQKNPTAFYLCASSMGNEAFFGQGTRLTVV.

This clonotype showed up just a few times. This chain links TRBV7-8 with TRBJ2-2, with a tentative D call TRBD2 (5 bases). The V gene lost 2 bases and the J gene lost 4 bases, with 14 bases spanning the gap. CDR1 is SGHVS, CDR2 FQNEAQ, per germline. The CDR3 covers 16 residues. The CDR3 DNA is TGTGCCAGCAGCTTAATTGCGCGGGCGGGCACCGGGGAGCTGTTTTTT. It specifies CASSLIARAGTGELFF.

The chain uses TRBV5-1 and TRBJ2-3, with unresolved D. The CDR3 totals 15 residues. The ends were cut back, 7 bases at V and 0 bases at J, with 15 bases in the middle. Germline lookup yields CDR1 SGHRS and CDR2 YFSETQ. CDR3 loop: CASRGESASTDTQYF. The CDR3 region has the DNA TGCGCCAGCCGAGGAGAGAGCGCTAGCACAGATACGCAGTATTTT.

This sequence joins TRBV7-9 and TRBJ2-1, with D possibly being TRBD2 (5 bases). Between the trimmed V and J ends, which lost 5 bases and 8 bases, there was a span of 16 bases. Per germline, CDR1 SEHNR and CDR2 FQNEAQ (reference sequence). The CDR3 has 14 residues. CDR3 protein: CASSPGRGLDEQFF. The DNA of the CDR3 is TGTGCCAGCAGCCCCGGACGGGGTTTGGATGAGCAGTTCTTC.

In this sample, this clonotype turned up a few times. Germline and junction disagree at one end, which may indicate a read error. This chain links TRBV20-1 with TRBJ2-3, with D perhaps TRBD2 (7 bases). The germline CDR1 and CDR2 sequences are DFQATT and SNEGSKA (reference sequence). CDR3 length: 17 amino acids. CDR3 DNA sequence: TGCAGTGCACCTCAGAGGGGGGCTAGCGGAAGCACAGATACGCAGTATTTC. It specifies CSAPQRGASGSTDTQYF.

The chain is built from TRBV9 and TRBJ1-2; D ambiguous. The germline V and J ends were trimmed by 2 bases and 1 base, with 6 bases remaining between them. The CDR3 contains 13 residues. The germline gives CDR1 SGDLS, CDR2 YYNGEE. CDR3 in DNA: TGTGCCAGCAGCGTGACGGATAACTATGGCTACACCTTC. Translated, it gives CASSVTDNYGYTF.

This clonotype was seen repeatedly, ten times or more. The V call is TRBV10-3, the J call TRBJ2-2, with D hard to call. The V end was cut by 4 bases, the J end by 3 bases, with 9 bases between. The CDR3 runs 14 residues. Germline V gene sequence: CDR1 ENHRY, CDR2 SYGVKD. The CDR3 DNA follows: TGTGCCATCAGTGCCGGAGCGCACACCGGGGAGCTGTTTTTT. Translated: CAISAGAHTGELFF.

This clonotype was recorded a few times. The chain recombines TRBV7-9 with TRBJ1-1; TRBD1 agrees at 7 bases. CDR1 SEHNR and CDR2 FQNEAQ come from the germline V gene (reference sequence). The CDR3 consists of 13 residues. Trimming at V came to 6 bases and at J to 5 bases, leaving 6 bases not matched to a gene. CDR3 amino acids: CASRKIQGTEAFF. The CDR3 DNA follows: TGTGCCAGCAGGAAGATACAGGGGACTGAAGCTTTCTTT.

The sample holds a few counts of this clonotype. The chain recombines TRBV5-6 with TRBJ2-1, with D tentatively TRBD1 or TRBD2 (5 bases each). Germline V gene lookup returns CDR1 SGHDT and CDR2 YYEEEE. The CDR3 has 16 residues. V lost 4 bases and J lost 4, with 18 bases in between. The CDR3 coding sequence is TGTGCCAGCAGCCACGACGGCCTTGGGGGTTACAATGAGCAGTTCTTC. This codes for CASSHDGLGGYNEQFF.

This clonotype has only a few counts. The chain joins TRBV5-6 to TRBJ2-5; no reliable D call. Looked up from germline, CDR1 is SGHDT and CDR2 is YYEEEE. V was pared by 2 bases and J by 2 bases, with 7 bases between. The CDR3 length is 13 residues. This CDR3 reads CASSFVAQETQYF. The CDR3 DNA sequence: TGTGCCAGCAGCTTCGTGGCACAAGAGACCCAGTACTTC.

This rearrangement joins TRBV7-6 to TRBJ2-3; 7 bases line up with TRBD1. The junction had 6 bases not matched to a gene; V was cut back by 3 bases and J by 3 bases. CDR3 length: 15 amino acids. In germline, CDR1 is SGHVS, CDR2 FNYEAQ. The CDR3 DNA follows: TGTGCCAGCAGCTTTGGGACAGACTTAACAGATACGCAGTATTTT. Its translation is CASSFGTDLTDTQYF.

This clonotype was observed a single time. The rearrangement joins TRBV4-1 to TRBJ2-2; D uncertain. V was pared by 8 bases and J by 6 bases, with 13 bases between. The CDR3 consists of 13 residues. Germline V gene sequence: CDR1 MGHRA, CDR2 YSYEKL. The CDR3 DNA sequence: TGCGCCAGCCGCCGCGGTTACCCCGGGGAGCTGTTTTTT. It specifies CASRRGYPGELFF.

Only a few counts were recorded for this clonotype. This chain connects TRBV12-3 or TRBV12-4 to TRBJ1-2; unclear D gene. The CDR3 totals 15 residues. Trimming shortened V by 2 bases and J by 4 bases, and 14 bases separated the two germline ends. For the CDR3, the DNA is TGTGCCAGCAGTTTAAGGGTACACGAGACCTATGGCTACACCTTC. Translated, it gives CASSLRVHETYGYTF.

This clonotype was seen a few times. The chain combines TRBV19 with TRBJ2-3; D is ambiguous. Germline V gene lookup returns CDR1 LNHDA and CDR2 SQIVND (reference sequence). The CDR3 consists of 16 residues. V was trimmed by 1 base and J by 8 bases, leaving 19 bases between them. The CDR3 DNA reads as TGTGCCAGTAGTATAGGCCTTAGTGGGCTGGGAAGTACGCAGTATTTT. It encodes CASSIGLSGLGSTQYF.

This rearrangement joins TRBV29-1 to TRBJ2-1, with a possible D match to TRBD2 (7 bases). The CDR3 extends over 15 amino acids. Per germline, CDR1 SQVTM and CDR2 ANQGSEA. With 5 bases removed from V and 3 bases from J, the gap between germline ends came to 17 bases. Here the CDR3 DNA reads TGCAGCGTTCAAGGGGGGGAGGGCCTCTACAATGAGCAGTTCTTC. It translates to CSVQGGEGLYNEQFF.

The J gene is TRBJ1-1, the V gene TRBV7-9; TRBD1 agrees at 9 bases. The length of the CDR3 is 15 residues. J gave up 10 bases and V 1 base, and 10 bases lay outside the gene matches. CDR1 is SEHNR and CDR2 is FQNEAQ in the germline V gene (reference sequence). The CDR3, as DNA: TGTGCCAGCAGCTTAGGAGGGGGACAGGGAACGTCAGCTTTCTTT. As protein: CASSLGGGQGTSAFF.

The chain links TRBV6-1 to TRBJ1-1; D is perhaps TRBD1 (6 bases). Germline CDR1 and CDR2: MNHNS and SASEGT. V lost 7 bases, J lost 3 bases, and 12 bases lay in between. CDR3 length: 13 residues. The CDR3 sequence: CASNRGGHTEAFF. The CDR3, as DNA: TGTGCCAGCAACCGAGGGGGACACACTGAAGCTTTCTTT.

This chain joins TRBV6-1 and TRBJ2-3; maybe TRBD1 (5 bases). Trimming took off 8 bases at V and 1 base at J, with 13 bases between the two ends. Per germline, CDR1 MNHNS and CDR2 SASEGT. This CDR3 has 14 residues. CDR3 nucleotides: TGTGCCAGCGCAACGCCAGGGCGCACAGATACGCAGTATTTT. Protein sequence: CASATPGRTDTQYF.

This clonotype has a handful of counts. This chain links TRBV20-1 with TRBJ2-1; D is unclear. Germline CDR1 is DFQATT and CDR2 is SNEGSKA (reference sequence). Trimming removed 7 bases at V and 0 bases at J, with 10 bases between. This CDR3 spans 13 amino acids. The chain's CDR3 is CSGAARSYNEQFF. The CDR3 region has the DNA TGCAGTGGGGCAGCCCGCTCCTACAATGAGCAGTTCTTC.

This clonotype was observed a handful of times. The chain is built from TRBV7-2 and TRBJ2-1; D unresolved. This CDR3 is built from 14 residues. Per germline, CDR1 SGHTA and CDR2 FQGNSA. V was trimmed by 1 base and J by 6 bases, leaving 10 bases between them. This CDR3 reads CASSLVHGVNEQFF. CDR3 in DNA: TGTGCCAGCAGCTTAGTCCACGGAGTCAATGAGCAGTTCTTC.

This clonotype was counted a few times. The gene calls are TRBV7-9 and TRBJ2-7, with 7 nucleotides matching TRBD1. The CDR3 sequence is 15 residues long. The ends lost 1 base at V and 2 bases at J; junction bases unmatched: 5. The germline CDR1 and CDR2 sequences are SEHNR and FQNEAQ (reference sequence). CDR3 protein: CASSLDTGVPYEQYF. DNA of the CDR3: TGTGCCAGCAGCTTAGATACAGGGGTACCCTACGAGCAGTACTTC.

The CDR3: CASSSTNSGANVLTF. The CDR3 nucleotides are TGTGCCAGCAGCTCAACCAACTCTGGGGCCAACGTCCTGACTTTC. This chain links TRBV11-2 with TRBJ2-6; no clear D gene. V was shortened by 4 bases and J by 0 bases, with 7 bases between the two germline ends. Germline V gene data show CDR1 as SGHAT and CDR2 as FQNNGV. This CDR3 is 15 amino acids long. Variable domain in full (rest from reference TRBV11-2 and TRBJ2-6): EAGVAQSPRYKIIEKRQSVAFWCNPISGHATLYWYQQILGQGPKLLIQFQNNGVVDDSQLPKDRFSAERLKGVDSTLKIQPAKLEDSAVYLCASSSTNSGANVLTFGAGSRLTVL.

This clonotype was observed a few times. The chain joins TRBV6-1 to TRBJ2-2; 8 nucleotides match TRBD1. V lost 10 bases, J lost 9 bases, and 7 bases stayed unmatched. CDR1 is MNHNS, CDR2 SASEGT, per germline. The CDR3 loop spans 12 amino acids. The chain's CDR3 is CATQDRVRELFF. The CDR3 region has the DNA TGTGCCACCCAGGACAGGGTCCGGGAGCTGTTTTTT.

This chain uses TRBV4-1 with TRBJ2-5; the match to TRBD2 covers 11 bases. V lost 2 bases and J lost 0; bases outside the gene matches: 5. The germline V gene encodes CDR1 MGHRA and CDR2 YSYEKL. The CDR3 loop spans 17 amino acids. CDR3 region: CASSQYPGLADQETQYF. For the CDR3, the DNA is TGCGCCAGCAGCCAATACCCGGGACTAGCGGACCAAGAGACCCAGTACTTC.

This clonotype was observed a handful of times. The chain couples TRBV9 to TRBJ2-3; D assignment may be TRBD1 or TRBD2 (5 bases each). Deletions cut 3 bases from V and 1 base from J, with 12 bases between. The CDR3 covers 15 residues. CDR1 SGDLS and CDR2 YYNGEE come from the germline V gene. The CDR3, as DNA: TGTGCCAGCAGCGCCAACTGGGACGGCACAGATACGCAGTATTTT. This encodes CASSANWDGTDTQYF.

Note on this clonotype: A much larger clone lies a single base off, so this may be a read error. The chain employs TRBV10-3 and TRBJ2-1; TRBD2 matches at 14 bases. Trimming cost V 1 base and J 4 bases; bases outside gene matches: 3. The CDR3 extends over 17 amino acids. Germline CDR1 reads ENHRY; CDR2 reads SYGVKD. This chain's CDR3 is CAISEYGTSGRYNEQFF. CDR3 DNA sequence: TGTGCCATCAGTGAGTACGGGACTAGCGGGAGATACAATGAGCAGTTCTTC.

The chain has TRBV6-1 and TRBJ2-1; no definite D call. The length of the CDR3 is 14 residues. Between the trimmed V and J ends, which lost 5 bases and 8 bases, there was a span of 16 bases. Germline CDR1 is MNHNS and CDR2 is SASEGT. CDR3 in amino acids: CASSTPRSQHEQFF. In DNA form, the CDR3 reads TGTGCCAGCAGTACCCCGCGATCACAACATGAGCAGTTCTTC.